This entry describes one TCR beta chain. Its antigen remains unidentified. The junction had 17 bases not matched to a gene; V was cut back by 5 bases and J by 2 bases. CDR1 is SGHAT and CDR2 is FQNNGV in the germline V gene. The CDR3 sequence is 18 residues long. Both 60 Vbeta primers and 13 Jbeta primers went into the PCR. Profiling relied on immunoSEQ multiplex PCR, and the TCRdb table lists in-frame clones only, not all of them. The data show about 170,000 clones, about 81% seen once. These data come from a study of cytomegalovirus exposure and HLA in healthy donors. General study points: In a later analysis, productive TCRs from donors in an Asian-associated ancestry cluster reportedly carried fewer N-insertions than the cohort mean. High specificity and sensitivity for cytomegalovirus status were reported for the classifier. In vitro data verified a few CMV-associated chains as specific for CMV antigens. There were 150 to 200 TCR beta chains listed as cytomegalovirus-associated.

The chain links TRBV11-2 to TRBJ1-1; 7 positions agree with TRBD1. The sequenced sample was PBMCs. The clonotype was recovered from a woman between 18 and 29 years old in good health and CMV-seronegative. The CDR3: CASSPGPFDRVPNTEAFF. CDR3 nucleotide sequence: TGTGCCAGCAGCCCCGGACCCTTCGACAGGGTGCCCAACACTGAAGCTTTCTTT.